The source of this TCR beta chain is a study of regulatory T cells in long-lasting Graves disease. General observations from the study: The study found TRBV28, TRBJ1-2 and TRBJ2-5 favored in persistent disease. Those with persistent Graves' had less TCR diversity than newly diagnosed patients. In persistent patients, shared public clonotypes (approximately 3,000) outnumbered those in new patients (about 1,000).

The CDR3 runs to 14 residues. CDR1 is SGHTA, CDR2 FQGNSA, per germline. V lost 2 bases and J lost 5; bases outside the gene matches: 6. Stated time point: persistent/refractory GD, antithyroid drugs over 5 years with positive TRAb. There was RNA extracted from PBMCs, and the TCR library was made from it. The TCR beta library used iRepertoire HTBI primers with Arm-PCR amplification of CDR3. In the authors' methods: Sequenced samples collectively carried under 75 TRBV and about 15 TRBJ segments. TCRdb called the multiplex PCR reads again in MiXCR, with one record for every CDR3 protein. For this entry, the V and J calls and clone size follow TCRdb and not the study's own pipeline. The sample lists some 300,000 distinct CDR3 sequences, under 25% occurring once. This clonotype was seen repeatedly, ten times or more. Antigen unknown.

The sample here was peripheral blood mononuclear cells (PBMCs), taken when the disease was refractory, from a patient treated with antithyroid drugs. V is TRBV7-2 and J is TRBJ2-7; 7 nucleotides line up with TRBD1. The receptor was derived from a female donor with Graves disease. CDR3 loop: CASSLPGQTNEQYF. In nucleotides, the CDR3 is TGTGCCAGCAGCTTACCGGGACAGACCAACGAGCAGTACTTC.